The 21 T cell receptor beta chains listed next were all sequenced from one sample in a study of T cells after posttransplantation cyclophosphamide. Only in-frame clones appear in the TCRdb table, and some are missing; sequencing was by immunoSEQ multiplex PCR. The table lists tens of thousands of clones, approximately 90% of them singletons. Sequencing was done on a sample of PBMCs. The receptors come from a woman aged 40 to 49 with a blood cancer, CMV-positive, and with a related stem cell donor.

The rearrangement links TRBV29-1 to TRBJ2-1; 8 nucleotides agree with TRBD2. Germline V CDR1 and CDR2: SQVTM, ANQGSEA. The CDR3 contains 15 residues. Losses at the gene ends were 1 base for V and 2 bases for J; bases not matched to a gene: 4. CDR3 bases: TGCAGCGTTGAAGTGGCGGGGGGCCCCTACAATGAGCAGTTCTTC. Protein sequence: CSVEVAGGPYNEQFF.

J is TRBJ1-5 and V is TRBV28; 10 bases align to TRBD1. Germline CDR1 MDHEN, CDR2 SYDVKM. The CDR3 has 14 residues. Germline trimming cut 5 bases from V and 6 bases from J; bases unmatched to any gene: 4. The CDR3 spells CASSVGQGSQPQHF. Here the CDR3 DNA reads TGTGCCAGCAGTGTGGGACAGGGGAGTCAGCCCCAGCATTTT.

The chain employs TRBV19 and TRBJ1-3, with D uncertain. The CDR3 runs to 14 residues. Between the trimmed V and J ends, which lost 5 bases and 0 bases, there was a span of 8 bases. Germline V gene data show CDR1 as LNHDA and CDR2 as SQIVND (reference sequence). In nucleotides, the CDR3 is TGTGCCAGTAGTCCAGACAACTCTGGAAACACCATATATTTT. Translated, it gives CASSPDNSGNTIYF.

The J gene is TRBJ1-4, the V gene TRBV7-9; TRBD1 is a possible D gene (5 bases). V was trimmed by 5 bases and J by 8 bases, leaving 18 bases between them. The V gene's germline CDR1 is SEHNR and CDR2 FQNEAQ (reference sequence). This CDR3 is built from 15 residues. The CDR3 loop is CASSRESRVSEKLFF. CDR3 sequence (DNA): TGTGCCAGCAGCCGCGAATCCAGGGTTTCCGAAAAACTGTTTTTT.

The chain carries TRBV10-1 and TRBJ1-1, with 7 bases that match TRBD1. In germline, CDR1 is WNHNN, CDR2 SYGVQD (reference sequence). This CDR3 is 14 amino acids long. V dropped 2 bases and J dropped 7; count of bases not matched to a gene: 7. CDR3 bases: TGCGCCAGCAGTGAGAGGCCAGGGGGTGGTGAAGCTTTCTTT. It codes for CASSERPGGGEAFF.

This clone is a singleton in its sample. V usage is TRBV6-5 and J usage is TRBJ1-4; no firm D call. V was clipped by 4 bases and J by 8 bases, with 11 bases between them. From germline, CDR1 is MNHEY and CDR2 SVGAGI. CDR3 size: 13 residues. The CDR3 nucleotides read TGTGCCAGCAGTTCCCTGCCGGGGGAAAAACTGTTTTTT. Amino acid sequence: CASSSLPGEKLFF.

This chain joins TRBV11-2 and TRBJ1-3; D unclear. The CDR3 is 14 residues long. Trimming cost V 6 bases and J 0 bases, with 9 bases left between them. Per germline, CDR1 SGHAT and CDR2 FQNNGV. The CDR3 sequence is CASRTLYSGNTIYF. CDR3 in DNA: TGTGCCAGCAGAACTCTTTACTCTGGAAACACCATATATTTT. Variable domain in full (rest from reference TRBV11-2 and TRBJ1-3): EAGVAQSPRYKIIEKRQSVAFWCNPISGHATLYWYQQILGQGPKLLIQFQNNGVVDDSQLPKDRFSAERLKGVDSTLKIQPAKLEDSAVYLCASRTLYSGNTIYFGEGSWLTVV.

The chain couples TRBV28 to TRBJ2-7; D gene uncertain. The CDR3 loop spans 12 amino acids. The V end was cut by 6 bases, the J end by 3 bases, with 9 bases between. Germline CDR1 MDHEN, CDR2 SYDVKM. CDR3 sequence (DNA): TGTGCCAGCAGGGGCCGGATCTACGAGCAGTACTTC. Translating gives CASRGRIYEQYF.

The chain recombines TRBV28 with TRBJ2-1; TRBD1 agrees at 9 bases. This CDR3 has 13 amino acids. J lost 9 bases, V lost 6 bases, and 6 bases had no gene match. Germline lookup yields CDR1 MDHEN and CDR2 SYDVKM. Here the CDR3 reads CASRIGQGIEQFF. The CDR3, as DNA: TGTGCCAGCAGAATCGGACAGGGGATTGAGCAGTTCTTC.

The chain combines TRBV18 with TRBJ1-1; D may be TRBD1 (5 bases). V dropped 1 base and J dropped 5 bases, with 14 bases sitting between them. This CDR3 is built from 15 residues. Germline lookup yields CDR1 KGHSH and CDR2 LQKENI. The CDR3 nucleotides are TGTGCCAGCTCACCACTAACAGGAGGGGCGACTGAAGCTTTCTTT. Its translation: CASSPLTGGATEAFF.

The J gene is TRBJ2-5, the V gene TRBV10-2, with 9 bases lining up with TRBD1. The DNA matches TRBJ2-7 better at its end, which makes the J call doubtful. The germline CDR1 and CDR2 sequences are WSHSY and SAAADI. The CDR3 has 16 residues. CDR3 coding DNA: TGCGCCAGCAGTGAGTCGACGGGACAGGGAACCTACGAGCAGTACTTC. Protein: CASSESTGQGTYEQYF.

V usage is TRBV6-5 and J usage is TRBJ1-5, with 9 bases identical to TRBD1. The germline V gene encodes CDR1 MNHEY and CDR2 SVGAGI. V gave up 3 bases and J gave up 7 bases; unmatched junction bases: 7. This CDR3 has 15 residues. The CDR3 DNA follows: TGTGCCAGCAGTTATCGAGGGACAGGGCTCCAGCCCCAGCATTTT. It translates to CASSYRGTGLQPQHF.

The J gene is TRBJ2-7, the V gene TRBV7-8; 8 bases line up with TRBD1. The germline CDR1 and CDR2 sequences are SGHVS and FQNEAQ. V lost 6 bases to trimming and J lost 3 bases; unmatched junction nucleotides: 13. The CDR3 covers 16 residues. The CDR3: CASREKRVGQGYEQYF. The CDR3 region has the DNA TGTGCCAGCAGGGAAAAAAGGGTCGGACAGGGCTACGAGCAGTACTTC.

This rearrangement joins TRBV6-1 to TRBJ2-7; 10 nucleotides align to TRBD1. Germline V gives CDR1 MNHNS, CDR2 SASEGT. The CDR3 length is 14 residues. The V gene end was trimmed by 6 bases and the J gene end by 4 bases; junction bases not matched to a gene: 6. Here the CDR3 reads CASRGQGQGYEQYF. The DNA of the CDR3 is TGTGCCAGCAGGGGACAGGGACAGGGGTACGAGCAGTACTTC.

This clone was counted a few times. The genes are TRBV28 and TRBJ1-5; possible D gene TRBD1, 5 bases. Germline CDR1 MDHEN, CDR2 SYDVKM. This CDR3 spans 12 amino acids. V dropped 4 bases and J dropped 9 bases, with 10 bases sitting between them. CDR3 sequence (DNA): TGTGCCAGCAGTTGGGGGGAGCGGCCCCAGCATTTT. Its translation: CASSWGERPQHF.

Remarks on this clone: The same CDR3 also results from other DNA sequences found in this sample. V and J are TRBV11-2 and TRBJ1-4; possibly TRBD1 for D (6 bases). Germline CDR1 and CDR2: SGHAT and FQNNGV. The CDR3 length is 15 residues. V gave up 2 bases and J gave up 6 bases, with 13 bases separating them. This CDR3 is CASSLIVQGYEKLFF. The CDR3 coding sequence is TGTGCCAGCAGCTTAATTGTCCAGGGGTATGAAAAACTGTTTTTT.

The chain is built from TRBV7-9 and TRBJ1-2; D might be TRBD1 (5 bases). CDR3 length equals 14 residues. Trimming cost V 8 bases and J 2 bases, with 15 bases left between them. Germline CDR1 and CDR2: SEHNR and FQNEAQ (reference sequence). The CDR3 DNA sequence: TGTGCCAGCCCCGGGAGGGACTCGAACTATGGCTACACCTTC. Translating it yields CASPGRDSNYGYTF.

Here the CDR3 reads CASSWGNNQPQHF. CDR3 coding DNA: TGTGCCAGCAGTTGGGGCAATAATCAGCCCCAGCATTTT. The gene calls are TRBV5-5 and TRBJ1-5, with D maybe TRBD1 (5 bases). The CDR3 has 13 residues. Trimming took 5 bases from V and 4 from J, leaving 10 bases between them. CDR1 SGHKS and CDR2 YYEKEE come from the germline V gene (reference sequence).

The rearrangement joins TRBV28 to TRBJ1-2; TRBD1 aligns across 7 bases. V trimming: 5 bases; J trimming: 4 bases; junction bases outside the gene matches: 13. CDR3 length: 16 amino acids. Per the germline V gene, CDR1 is MDHEN and CDR2 is SYDVKM. The CDR3 loop reads CASSPGGGGYGYGYTF. The CDR3 DNA follows: TGTGCCAGCAGTCCGGGTGGAGGGGGCTACGGCTATGGCTACACCTTC.

The chain links TRBV4-1 to TRBJ2-1; 8 bases map to TRBD2. Germline CDR1 reads MGHRA; CDR2 reads YSYEKL. This CDR3 comprises 17 residues. V trimming: 0 bases; J trimming: 3 bases; junction bases outside the gene matches: 7. The CDR3 is CASSQDPGGAIYNEQFF. For the CDR3, the DNA is TGCGCCAGCAGCCAAGATCCCGGGGGGGCGATCTACAATGAGCAGTTCTTC.

The chain couples TRBV11-2 to TRBJ2-3, with 8 bases lining up with TRBD2. Germline CDR1 and CDR2: SGHAT and FQNNGV. The CDR3 runs 13 residues. J was trimmed by 12 bases and V by 6 bases; bases with no gene match: 11. CDR3 bases: TGTGCCAGCAGTTTCTCCCAGCGGGGGATCCAGTATTTT. This codes for CASSFSQRGIQYF.